The sequence of this T cell receptor (beta chain) was determined in a study of blood T cells in healthy people across ages. Next came a second PCR, run for roughly 6 to 11 cycles, which used a sample-barcoded 5' primer along with a J-beta primer mix. Each cDNA molecule received a tag from a template-switch adaptor that had 12 random nucleotides. At least 3 million CDR3-containing paired-end reads were obtained per sample. Each CDR3 protein gets one entry after TCRdb re-called the 5' RACE reads with MiXCR. The data hold roughly 1.6 million distinct CDR3 sequences, with 30% to 35% observed a single time. Total RNA, at least 5.5 micrograms per sample, was extracted from PBMCs. The receptor's source is a woman between 25 and 40 years old in good health. The sequencing input was blood.

CDR3 sequence: CASSDRNSGANVLTF. CDR3 sequence (DNA): TGTGCCTCATCGGACAGGAACTCTGGGGCCAACGTCCTGACTTTC. J is TRBJ2-6 and V is TRBV10-3; TRBD1 matches 7 bases. Trimming cost V 11 bases and J 0 bases; bases outside gene matches: 7. This CDR3 has 15 amino acids. Germline assignment: CDR1 ENHRY and CDR2 SYGVKD.